This TCR beta chain was obtained from a study of T-cell memory formation after mild COVID-19. Study as a whole: TCR clusters were largely donor specific.

This clonotype has a handful of counts. What it binds is unknown. The CDR3 contains 15 residues. The V gene lost 0 bases and the J gene lost 1 base, with 10 bases spanning the gap. The germline gives CDR1 SGHRS, CDR2 YFSETQ. General observations from the study: The appearance of some responding clones in pre-infection memory suggested that cross-reactive memory joined. CD4+ bias marked clones expanding day 15 to 37, unlike balanced contracting clones. Whether second-wave clones peaking at day 37 were SARS-CoV-2 specific went unconfirmed.

One entry per CDR3 protein results from TCRdb running MiXCR on the 5' RACE reads. The top ten hold 12% of the sample, which has 500,000 to 600,000 distinct CDR3 sequences, roughly 18% seen once. The chain combines TRBV5-1 with TRBJ2-5, with D perhaps TRBD2 (5 bases). Sequencing was performed on PBMCs or a T cell subset sorted from them (not recorded which). This TCR came from an adult woman who had mild COVID-19 (a few samples of this study predate the infection). Cell type and time point are not known. The CDR3 here is CASSLGSSGQETQYF. CDR3 nucleotides: TGCGCCAGCAGCTTGGGTTCGAGCGGCCAAGAGACCCAGTACTTC.